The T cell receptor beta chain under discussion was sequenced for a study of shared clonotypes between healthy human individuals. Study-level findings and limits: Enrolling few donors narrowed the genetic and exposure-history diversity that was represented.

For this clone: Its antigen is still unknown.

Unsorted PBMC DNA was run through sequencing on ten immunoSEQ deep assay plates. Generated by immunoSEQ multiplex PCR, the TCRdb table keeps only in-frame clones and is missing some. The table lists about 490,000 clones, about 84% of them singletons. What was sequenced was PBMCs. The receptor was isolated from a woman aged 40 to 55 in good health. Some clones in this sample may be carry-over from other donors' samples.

CDR3 sequence (DNA): TGTGCCTGGGCGAGGGACAGAGGATCCTTTGGCTACACCTTC. Encoded protein: CAWARDRGSFGYTF. The rearrangement links TRBV30 to TRBJ1-2; 7 bases are shared with TRBD1. Germline V lookup: CDR1 GTSNPN, CDR2 SVGIG (reference sequence). This CDR3 is built from 14 residues. The junction had 13 bases not matched to a gene; V was cut back by 5 bases and J by 7 bases.